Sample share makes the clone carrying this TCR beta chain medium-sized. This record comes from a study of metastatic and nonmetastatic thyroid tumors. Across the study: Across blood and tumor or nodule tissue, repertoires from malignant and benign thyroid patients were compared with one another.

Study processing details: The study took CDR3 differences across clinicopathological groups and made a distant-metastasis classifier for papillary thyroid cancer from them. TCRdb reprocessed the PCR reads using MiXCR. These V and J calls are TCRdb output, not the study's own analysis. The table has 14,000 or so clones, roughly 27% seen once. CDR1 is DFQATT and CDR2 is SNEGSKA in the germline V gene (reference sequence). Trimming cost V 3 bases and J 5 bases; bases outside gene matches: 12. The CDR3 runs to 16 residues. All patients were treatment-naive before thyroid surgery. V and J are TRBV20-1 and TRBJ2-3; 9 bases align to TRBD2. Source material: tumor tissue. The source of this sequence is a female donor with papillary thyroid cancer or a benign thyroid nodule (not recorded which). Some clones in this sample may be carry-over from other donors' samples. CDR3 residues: CSASSTSGEGRDTQYF. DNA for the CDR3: TGCAGTGCTAGCTCGACTAGCGGTGAGGGGCGAGATACGCAGTATTTT.